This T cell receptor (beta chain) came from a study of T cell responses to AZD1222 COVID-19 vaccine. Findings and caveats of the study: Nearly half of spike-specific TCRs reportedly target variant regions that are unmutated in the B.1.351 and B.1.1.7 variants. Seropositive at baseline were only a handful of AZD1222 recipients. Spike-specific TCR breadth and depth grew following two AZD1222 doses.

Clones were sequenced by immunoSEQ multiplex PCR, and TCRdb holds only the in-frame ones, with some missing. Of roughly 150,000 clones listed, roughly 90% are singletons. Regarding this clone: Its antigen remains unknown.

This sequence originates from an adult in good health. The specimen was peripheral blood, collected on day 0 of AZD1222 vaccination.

The CDR3 loop is CASSFGSLRETQYF. DNA for the CDR3: TGTGCCAGCAGCTTCGGGTCCCTTCGGGAGACCCAGTACTTC. The V gene is TRBV9, the J gene TRBJ2-5; D gene uncertain. Germline V CDR1 and CDR2: SGDLS, YYNGEE. The V gene lost 4 bases and the J gene lost 5 bases, with 15 bases spanning the gap. The CDR3 runs to 14 residues.